A selection of T cell receptor beta chains follows, all from one sample in a study of OX40 agonist ivuxolimab in advanced cancers. Sequencing used immunoSEQ multiplex PCR; TCRdb keeps in-frame clones, though not all of them. Here the sample spans around 43,000 clones, roughly 90% being singletons. Sample: CD4+ or CD8+ T cells sorted from blood, taken in a trial of the OX40 agonist ivuxolimab. The origin of the receptors is an adult with an advanced solid tumor such as melanoma, head and neck, liver or kidney cancer. CDR3s include the opening cysteine and the closing phenylalanine or tryptophan. D genes are given only for firm matches.

D | length | J | V | CDR3
. | 16 | TRBJ1-2 | TRBV6-5 | CASSYSTEGSNYGYTF
. | 20 | TRBJ2-7 | TRBV12-5 | CASGLFSGASSRPDLREQYF
. | 15 | TRBJ2-5 | TRBV6-5 | CASSYLGLPAETQYF
. | 14 | TRBJ2-5 | TRBV6-5 | CASSYEQWSETQYF
. | 15 | TRBJ1-3 | TRBV5-4 | CASSPGQFSGNTIYF
TRBD1 | 16 | TRBJ1-1 | TRBV7-6 | CASSHHIQGGSTEAFF
. | 13 | TRBJ2-7 | TRBV5-1 | CASSLVASYEQYF
TRBD1 | 16 | TRBJ1-2 | TRBV6-1 | CASSDRDRVDVGGYTF
. | 16 | TRBJ2-7 | TRBV29-1 | CSVEDWGAGASYEQYF
. | 15 | TRBJ1-2 | TRBV5-4 | CASSLVGTPYYGYTF
. | 13 | TRBJ1-2 | TRBV7-2 | CASSWRDLGGYTF
. | 13 | TRBJ1-1 | TRBV10-3 | CATRTGDGTEAFF
TRBD1 | 15 | TRBJ2-1 | TRBV6-5 | CASSLQGTFYNEQFF
. | 15 | TRBJ1-5 | TRBV27 | CASSSGPHSNQPQHF
. | 16 | TRBJ2-7 | TRBV7-9 | CASSAPTTGSPYEQYF
TRBD2 | 15 | TRBJ2-7 | TRBV27 | CASSSPAGGLYEQYF
. | 13 | TRBJ1-1 | TRBV2 | CASSEGLLAEAFF
TRBD2 | 14 | TRBJ2-7 | TRBV5-4 | CASSLELAGGEQYF
. | 15 | TRBJ2-7 | TRBV5-6 | CASSLERGPAYEQYF
TRBD1 | 13 | TRBJ2-1 | TRBV19 | CASIGRGYNEQFF
. | 15 | TRBJ1-2 | TRBV27 | CASSLSMGGVDGYTF
. | 14 | TRBJ2-7 | TRBV7-9 | CASSLEVGSYEQYF